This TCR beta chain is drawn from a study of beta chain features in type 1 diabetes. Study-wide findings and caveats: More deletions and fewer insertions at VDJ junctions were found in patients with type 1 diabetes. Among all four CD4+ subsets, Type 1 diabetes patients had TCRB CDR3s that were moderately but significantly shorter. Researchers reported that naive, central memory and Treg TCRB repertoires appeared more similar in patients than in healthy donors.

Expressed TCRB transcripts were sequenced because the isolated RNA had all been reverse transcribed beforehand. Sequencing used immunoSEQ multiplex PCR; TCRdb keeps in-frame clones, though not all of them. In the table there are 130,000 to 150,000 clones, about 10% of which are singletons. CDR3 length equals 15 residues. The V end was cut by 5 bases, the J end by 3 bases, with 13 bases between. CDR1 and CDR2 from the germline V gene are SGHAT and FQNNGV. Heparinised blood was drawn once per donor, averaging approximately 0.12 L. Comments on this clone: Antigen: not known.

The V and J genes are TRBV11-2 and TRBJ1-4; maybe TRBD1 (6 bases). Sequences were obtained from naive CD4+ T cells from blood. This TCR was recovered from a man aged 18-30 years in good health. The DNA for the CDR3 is TGTGCCAGCAGCGGGGGCAGGGACGCTAATGAAAAACTGTTTTTT. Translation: CASSGGRDANEKLFF.